These 7 T cell receptor beta chains were all obtained from the same sample, sequenced in a study of cytotoxic CD8 clonotypes in ibrutinib-treated CLL. Assay used: immunoSEQ multiplex PCR; TCRdb lists only in-frame clones, some missing. The table has about 21,000 clones, under 80% seen once; the top ten hold 26%. Material: PBMCs, obtained before ibrutinib treatment. All receptors come from a human donor with chronic lymphocytic leukemia.

This clone appeared once. J is TRBJ2-5 and V is TRBV7-6; 11 nucleotides line up with TRBD1. Per the germline V gene, CDR1 is SGHVS and CDR2 is FNYEAQ. The CDR3 is 18 residues long. J gave up 4 bases and V 1 base, and 11 bases lay outside the gene matches. As DNA, the CDR3 is TGTGCCAGCAGCTTAGTAGTAGGCGGGGGACAGGGGGGAGAGACCCAGTACTTC. This codes for CASSLVVGGGQGGETQYF. The complete variable domain, with remaining parts taken from reference TRBV7-6 and TRBJ2-5, reads GAGVSQSPRYKVTKRGQDVALRCDPISGHVSLYWYRQALGQGPEFLTYFNYEAQQDKSGLPNDRFSAERPEGSISTLTIQRTEQRDSAMYRCASSLVVGGGQGGETQYFGPGTRLLVL.

This clone was found a few times. The rearrangement uses TRBV7-9 and TRBJ1-5; tentatively, D is TRBD1 (6 bases). Germline CDR1 SEHNR, CDR2 FQNEAQ (reference sequence). V gave up 5 bases and J gave up 2 bases, with 16 bases separating them. This CDR3 has 16 residues. DNA for the CDR3: TGTGCCAGCAGCCTCTCGGGGGGCGCGGGCAATCAGCCCCAGCATTTT. Its protein is CASSLSGGAGNQPQHF.

CDR3 residues: CAWKTVSNEQFF. CDR3 DNA sequence: TGTGCCTGGAAGACTGTCTCCAATGAGCAGTTCTTC. V is TRBV30 and J is TRBJ2-1, with unresolved D. CDR1 GTSNPN and CDR2 SVGIG come from the germline V gene (reference sequence). This CDR3 contains 12 residues. The V and J ends lost 4 bases and 6 bases respectively, with 10 bases between them.

The chain uses TRBV13 and TRBJ2-1; 7 positions match TRBD1. CDR3 length: 17 amino acids. In germline, CDR1 is PRHDT, CDR2 FYEKMQ (reference sequence). The trim removed 5 bases at V and 2 bases at J, leaving 12 bases unmatched. For the CDR3, the DNA is TGTGCCAGCAGCGAGTCCCAAACAGGGGACCCCTACAATGAGCAGTTCTTC. It codes for CASSESQTGDPYNEQFF.

This clone was observed a few times. The J gene is TRBJ1-5, the V gene TRBV2; D is ambiguous. The V end was cut by 0 bases, the J end by 3 bases, with 9 bases between. The CDR3 extends over 15 amino acids. Germline CDR1 is SNHLY and CDR2 is FYNNEI. The CDR3 sequence: CASSEAGPHNQPQHF. The CDR3 DNA follows: TGTGCCAGCAGTGAAGCAGGACCGCACAATCAGCCCCAGCATTTT.

V and J are TRBV5-1 and TRBJ1-6; 8 bases agree with TRBD1. J gave up 5 bases and V 7 bases, and 11 bases lay outside the gene matches. CDR1 is SGHRS, CDR2 YFSETQ, per germline. The CDR3 consists of 16 residues. The chain's CDR3 is CASSRGTGQDNSPLHF. The CDR3 bases are TGCGCCAGCTCACGGGGAACGGGACAGGATAATTCACCCCTCCACTTT.

In this sample, this clone turned up a few times. V and J are TRBV6-6 and TRBJ2-5, with D perhaps matching TRBD2 (6 bases). In germline, CDR1 is MNHNY, CDR2 SVGAGI (reference sequence). V lost 5 bases and J lost 2, with 12 bases in between. The CDR3 has 14 residues. The CDR3 region is CASSGGLAQETQYF. In DNA, the CDR3 is TGTGCCAGCAGTGGGGGACTCGCGCAAGAGACCCAGTACTTC.